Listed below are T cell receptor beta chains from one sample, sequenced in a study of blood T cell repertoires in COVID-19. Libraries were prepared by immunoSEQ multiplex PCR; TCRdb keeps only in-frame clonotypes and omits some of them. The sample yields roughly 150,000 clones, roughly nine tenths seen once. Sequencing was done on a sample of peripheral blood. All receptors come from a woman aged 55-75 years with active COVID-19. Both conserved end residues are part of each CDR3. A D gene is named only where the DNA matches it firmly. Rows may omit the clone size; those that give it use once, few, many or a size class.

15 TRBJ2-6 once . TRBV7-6 CATGRDASGANVLTF TGTGCCACAGGCAGGGATGCCTCTGGGGCCAACGTCCTGACTTTC
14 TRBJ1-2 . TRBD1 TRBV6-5 CASRETGWDYGYTF TGTGCCAGCAGAGAGACAGGGTGGGACTATGGCTACACCTTC
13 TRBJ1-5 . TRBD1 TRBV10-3 CAISTQGDQPQHF TGTGCCATCAGTACACAGGGGGATCAGCCCCAGCATTTT
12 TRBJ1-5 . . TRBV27 CASSSRGQPQHF TGTGCCAGCAGTTCAAGGGGACAGCCCCAGCATTTT
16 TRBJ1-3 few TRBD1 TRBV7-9 CASSPLTGPSGNTIYF TGTGCCAGCAGCCCCCTGACAGGGCCTTCTGGAAACACCATATATTTT
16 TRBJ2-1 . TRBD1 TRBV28 CASSNSGDRGRLEQFF TGTGCCAGCAGTAACTCGGGGGACAGGGGGCGTCTTGAGCAGTTCTTC
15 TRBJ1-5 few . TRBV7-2 CASSLGQGSNQPQHF TGTGCCAGCAGCTTAGGGCAGGGCTCCAATCAGCCCCAGCATTTT
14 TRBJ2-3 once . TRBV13 CASSSGREEDTQYF TGTGCCAGCAGCTCAGGCAGGGAGGAAGATACGCAGTATTTT
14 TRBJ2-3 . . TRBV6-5 CASSYSTEGNTQYF TGTGCCAGCAGTTACTCCACGGAGGGGAATACGCAGTATTTT
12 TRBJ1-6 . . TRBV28 CASSPRDLPLHF TGTGCCAGCAGCCCCAGGGATCTACCCCTCCACTTT
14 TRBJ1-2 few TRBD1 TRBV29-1 CSVEDVRGDYGYTF TGCAGCGTTGAAGATGTCAGGGGGGACTATGGCTACACCTTC
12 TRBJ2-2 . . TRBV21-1 CGGGQNTGELFF TGTGGGGGTGGACAGAACACCGGGGAGCTGTTTTTT
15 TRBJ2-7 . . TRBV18 CASSVRDSSSYEQYF TGTGCCAGCTCAGTCCGGGACTCCAGCTCCTACGAGCAGTACTTC
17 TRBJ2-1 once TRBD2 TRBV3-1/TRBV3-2 CASSPLRLAGIYNEQFF TGTGCCAGCAGCCCACTGCGACTAGCGGGGATCTACAATGAGCAGTTCTTC
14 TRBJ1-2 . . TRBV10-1 CASSESRVAAGYTF TGCGCCAGCAGTGAGTCACGAGTGGCGGCTGGCTACACCTTC
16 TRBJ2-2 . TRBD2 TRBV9 CASSPQAGVDTGELFF TGTGCCAGCAGCCCCCAAGCGGGAGTTGATACCGGGGAGCTGTTTTTT
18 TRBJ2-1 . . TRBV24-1 CATSDSGGGFLSYNEQFF TGTGCCACCAGTGATTCCGGAGGGGGCTTCCTCTCCTACAATGAGCAGTTCTTC
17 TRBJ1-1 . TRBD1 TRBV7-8 CASSLAMDRGWDTEAFF TGTGCCAGCAGCTTAGCTATGGACAGGGGTTGGGACACTGAAGCTTTCTTT
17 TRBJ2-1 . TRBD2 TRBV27 CASSPHLAGASYNEQFF TGTGCCAGCAGTCCACATCTAGCGGGAGCCTCCTACAATGAGCAGTTCTTC
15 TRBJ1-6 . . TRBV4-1 CASSQLGIANSPLHF TGCGCCAGCAGCCAGCTTGGTATAGCAAATTCACCCCTCCACTTT
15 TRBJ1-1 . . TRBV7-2 CASSLAPGARTEAFF TGTGCCAGCAGCTTAGCGCCAGGGGCCAGGACTGAAGCTTTCTTT
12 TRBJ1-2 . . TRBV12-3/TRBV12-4 CASSFGTFGYTF TGTGCCAGCAGTTTCGGGACATTTGGCTACACCTTC
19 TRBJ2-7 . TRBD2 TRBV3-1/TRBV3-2 CASSHIPGASGRAVAEQYF TGTGCCAGCAGCCATATCCCAGGAGCTAGCGGGAGGGCCGTTGCCGAGCAGTACTTC
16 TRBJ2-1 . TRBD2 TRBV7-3 CASSQPTSGNYNEQFF TGTGCCAGCAGCCAGCCGACTAGCGGGAACTACAATGAGCAGTTCTTC
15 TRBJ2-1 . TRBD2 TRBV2 CASVSGTSSYNEQFF TGTGCCAGTGTTAGCGGGACGAGCTCCTACAATGAGCAGTTCTTC
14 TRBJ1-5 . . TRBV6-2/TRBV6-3 CASSPPGYNQPQHF TGTGCCAGCAGTCCCCCGGGTTACAATCAGCCCCAGCATTTT
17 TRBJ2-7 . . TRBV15 CATSRGGLTQPRGEQYF TGTGCCACCAGCAGAGGAGGACTGACCCAACCTCGGGGCGAGCAGTACTTC
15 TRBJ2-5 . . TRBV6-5 CASSRSGARQETQYF TGTGCCAGCAGCCGTTCAGGGGCCCGCCAAGAGACCCAGTACTTC
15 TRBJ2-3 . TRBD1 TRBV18 CASSPRRTGLDTQYF TGTGCCAGCTCACCAAGGAGGACAGGCCTAGATACGCAGTATTTT
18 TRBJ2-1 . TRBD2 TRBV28 CASSGWLAGVHSYNEQFF TGTGCCAGCAGCGGCTGGCTAGCGGGAGTTCATTCCTACAATGAGCAGTTCTTC
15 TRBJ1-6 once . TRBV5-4 CASRQDRPYNSPLHF TGTGCCAGCAGACAAGACAGGCCATATAATTCACCCCTCCACTTT
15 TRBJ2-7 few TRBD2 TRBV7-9 CASSPAGGRADEQYF TGTGCCAGCAGCCCCGCCGGCGGGAGGGCCGACGAGCAGTACTTC
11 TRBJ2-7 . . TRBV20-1 CSARDLREQYF TGCAGTGCTAGAGATCTTCGCGAGCAGTACTTC
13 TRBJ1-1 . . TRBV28 CASSSSLSPGAFF TGTGCCAGCAGTTCCTCGTTGTCCCCCGGAGCTTTCTTT
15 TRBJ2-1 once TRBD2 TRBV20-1 CSASDDAGAANEQFF TGCAGTGCTAGTGACGATGCGGGAGCTGCTAATGAGCAGTTCTTC
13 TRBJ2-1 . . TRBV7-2 CASSLAREGEQFF TGTGCCAGCAGCTTAGCGAGGGAAGGGGAGCAGTTCTTC
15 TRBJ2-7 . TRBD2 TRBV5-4 CASRQGLAHTYEQYF TGTGCCAGCAGACAGGGACTAGCGCATACCTACGAGCAGTACTTC
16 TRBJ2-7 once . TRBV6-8 CASSYTHTRSSYEQYF TGTGCCAGCAGTTACACCCACACAAGGAGCTCCTACGAGCAGTACTTC
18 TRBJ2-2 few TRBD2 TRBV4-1 CASSQGLGGGRLSGELFF TGCGCCAGCAGCCAAGGCTTGGGTGGCGGGAGATTGTCCGGGGAGCTGTTTTTT
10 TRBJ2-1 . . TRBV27 CASNNNEQFF TGTGCCAGCAACAACAATGAGCAGTTCTTC
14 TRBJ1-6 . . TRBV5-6 CASSSKGDNSPLHF TGTGCCAGCAGCTCAAAGGGGGATAATTCACCCCTCCACTTT
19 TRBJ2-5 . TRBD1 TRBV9 CASSVGLNRGAVPSETQYF TGTGCCAGCAGCGTGGGGTTAAACAGGGGCGCCGTGCCCTCAGAGACCCAGTACTTC
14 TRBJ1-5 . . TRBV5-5 CASSTGFQGLPQHF TGTGCCAGCAGCACAGGGTTTCAAGGTCTGCCCCAGCATTTT
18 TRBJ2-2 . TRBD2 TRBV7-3 CASSRAGTSGIRPGELFF TGTGCCAGCAGTCGGGCCGGGACTAGCGGGATTCGCCCCGGGGAGCTGTTTTTT
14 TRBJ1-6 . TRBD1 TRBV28 CASSLGQDNSPLHF TGTGCCAGCAGTCTCGGACAGGATAATTCACCCCTCCACTTT
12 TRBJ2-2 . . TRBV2 CASAYEIGELFF TGTGCCAGCGCTTACGAGATCGGGGAGCTGTTTTTT
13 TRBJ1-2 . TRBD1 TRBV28 CASSYTGGYGYTF TGTGCCAGCAGCTATACAGGGGGCTATGGCTACACCTTC
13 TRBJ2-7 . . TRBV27 CASSSWRDDEQYF TGTGCCAGCAGCTCCTGGCGGGATGACGAGCAGTACTTC
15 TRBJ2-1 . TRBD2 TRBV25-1 CASSDPGTSFTEQFF TGTGCCAGCAGCGACCCCGGGACTAGCTTTACTGAGCAGTTCTTC
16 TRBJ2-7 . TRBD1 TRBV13 CASSLAFTGVSYEQYF TGTGCCAGCAGCTTAGCCTTTACAGGGGTCTCCTACGAGCAGTACTTC
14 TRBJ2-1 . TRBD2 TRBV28 CASGLGLARNEQFF TGTGCCAGCGGCCTCGGACTAGCGAGGAATGAGCAGTTCTTC
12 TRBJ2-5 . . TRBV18 CASSPRIETQYF TGTGCCAGCTCACCGCGCATAGAGACCCAGTACTTC
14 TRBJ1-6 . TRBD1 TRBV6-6 CASSPDRGGSPLHF TGTGCCAGCAGTCCCGACAGGGGAGGATCACCCCTCCACTTT
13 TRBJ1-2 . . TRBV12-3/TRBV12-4 CASSGGPSGGYTF TGTGCCAGCAGCGGTGGACCGAGCGGTGGCTACACCTTC
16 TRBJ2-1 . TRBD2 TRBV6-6 CASRGVGSSGINEQFF TGTGCCAGCAGAGGAGTAGGGTCTAGCGGGATCAATGAGCAGTTCTTC
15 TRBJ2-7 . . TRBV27 CASSLSGRMGLEQYF TGTGCCAGCAGTTTATCCGGACGTATGGGGCTCGAGCAGTACTTC
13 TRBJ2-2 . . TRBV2 CASRGTITGELFF TGTGCCAGCCGGGGGACGATTACGGGGGAGCTGTTTTTT
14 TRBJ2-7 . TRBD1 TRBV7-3 CASSSGQGANEQYF TGTGCCAGCAGCTCGGGACAGGGGGCAAACGAGCAGTACTTC
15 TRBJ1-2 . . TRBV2 CASSDTDSLNYGYTF TGTGCCAGCAGTGACACCGACTCCCTGAACTATGGCTACACCTTC